The 11 T cell receptor beta chains below come from one sample, sequenced in a study of CD8+CD57+ T cells in acquired aplastic anemia (dated by TCRdb to between 2017 and 2018). Sequenced on an Illumina HiSeq 2000. Profiling of TCR beta VDJ combinations and CDR3 sequences used genomic DNA as the template. TCRdb took the public reads, trimmed them with fastp at Q25, ran MiXCR for clone calling and kept in-frame beta chains. Rows with a matching CDR3 protein are joined into one entry that keeps the most common DNA and genes. The sample table shows about 40,000 distinct CDR3 sequences, and about 63% are seen once. 59% of the sample is in the top ten clones. Patients chosen for sequencing had shown expansion of CD8+CD57+ cells by flow cytometry. Sequenced sample: sorted CD4+, CD8+, or CD8+CD57+ T cells (not recorded which) from PBMCs. The source is a human donor with aplastic anemia.

The sample holds many counts of this clonotype. The gene calls are TRBV7-9 and TRBJ2-1, with 11 bases matching TRBD2. The CDR3 has 14 amino acids. Trimming cost V 2 bases and J 6 bases; bases outside gene matches: 0. CDR1 is SEHNR and CDR2 is FQNEAQ in the germline V gene (reference sequence). The CDR3 DNA follows: TGTGCCAGCAGCTTAACTAGCGGGGGCAATGAGCAGTTCTTC. Encoded protein: CASSLTSGGNEQFF. Full variable domain (outside the CDR3, taken from reference TRBV7-9 and TRBJ2-1): DTGVSQNPRHKITKRGQNVTFRCDPISEHNRLYWYRQTLGQGPEFLTYFQNEAQLEKSRLLSDRFSAERPKGSFSTLEIQRTEQGDSAMYLCASSLTSGGNEQFFGPGTRLTVL.

The gene calls are TRBV20-1 and TRBJ2-3, with no clear D. With 6 bases removed from V and 2 bases from J, the gap between germline ends came to 12 bases. CDR3 length: 13 amino acids. Germline CDR1 DFQATT, CDR2 SNEGSKA (reference sequence). The CDR3 reads CSAIRSLTDTQYF. The DNA for the CDR3 is TGCAGTGCGATAAGGTCACTCACAGATACGCAGTATTTT.

The chain has TRBV20-1 and TRBJ2-7, with 11 bases lining up with TRBD2. In germline, CDR1 is DFQATT, CDR2 SNEGSKA (reference sequence). V gave up 0 bases and J gave up 1 base; unmatched junction bases: 8. The CDR3 sequence is 17 residues long. CDR3 sequence: CSARDQRLAGTSYEQYF. The CDR3 nucleotides read TGCAGTGCTAGAGATCAGCGACTAGCGGGGACTTCCTACGAGCAGTACTTC.

V is TRBV29-1 and J is TRBJ1-2; 7 nucleotides agree with TRBD1. This CDR3 has 13 amino acids. The germline V gene has CDR1 SQVTM and CDR2 ANQGSEA. Losses at the gene ends were 6 bases for V and 3 bases for J; bases not matched to a gene: 7. CDR3 sequence reads: CSVHRGPHYGYTF. CDR3 DNA: TGCAGCGTACACAGGGGCCCCCACTATGGCTACACCTTC.

This sequence joins TRBV11-2 and TRBJ2-7; TRBD2 matches 8 bases. Trimming at V came to 1 base and at J to 7 bases, leaving 9 bases not matched to a gene. The CDR3 totals 15 residues. Germline V gene lookup returns CDR1 SGHAT and CDR2 FQNNGV. This CDR3 is CASSLVGLALGEQYF. The CDR3 coding sequence is TGTGCCAGCAGCTTAGTAGGACTAGCACTCGGGGAGCAGTACTTC.

This clonotype was seen more than once but under ten times. The chain recombines TRBV6-4 with TRBJ2-4; 8 nucleotides match TRBD1. The J segment lost 2 bases and the V segment lost 2 bases, leaving 8 bases of the junction unmatched. This CDR3 is 17 amino acids long. CDR1 and CDR2 (germline): MRHNA, SNTAGT. The CDR3 nucleotides read TGTGCCAGCAGTGACACGAGACAGGGGATAACCAAAAACATTCAGTACTTC. Translated, it gives CASSDTRQGITKNIQYF.

J is TRBJ1-5 and V is TRBV19, with D hard to call. CDR1 and CDR2 (germline): LNHDA, SQIVND (reference sequence). This CDR3 region has 14 residues. The V gene lost 1 base and the J gene lost 0 bases, with 4 bases spanning the gap. The CDR3 nucleotides read TGTGCCAGTAGTATAGTGGTTAGCAATCAGCCCCAGCATTTT. Encoded protein: CASSIVVSNQPQHF.

This clonotype was counted at least ten times. V and J are TRBV5-6 and TRBJ1-5, with D hard to call. CDR1 SGHDT and CDR2 YYEEEE come from the germline V gene. V was trimmed by 0 bases and J by 2 bases, leaving 12 bases between them. This CDR3 is built from 16 residues. The CDR3 bases are TGTGCCAGCAGCTTGGCCCTCCGGGGTGGCAATCAGCCCCAGCATTTT. Translated, it gives CASSLALRGGNQPQHF.

V usage is TRBV29-1 and J usage is TRBJ2-7, with 8 bases lining up with TRBD1. V lost 7 bases, J lost 5 bases, and 10 bases stayed unmatched. Germline V gene sequence: CDR1 SQVTM, CDR2 ANQGSEA. There are 13 residues in the CDR3. The CDR3 nucleotides read TGCAGCGCCAGGACAGGGTTAAAAAACGAGCAGTACTTC. It specifies CSARTGLKNEQYF.

The genes are TRBV9 and TRBJ2-5; 9 positions agree with TRBD2. Germline V CDR1 and CDR2: SGDLS, YYNGEE. J gave up 3 bases and V 0 bases, and 9 bases lay outside the gene matches. The CDR3 extends over 17 amino acids. CDR3 sequence (DNA): TGTGCCAGCAGCGTAGGTTGGTCTAGCGGGGCAAAAGAGACCCAGTACTTC. It translates to CASSVGWSSGAKETQYF.

This clonotype has just a few counts. This chain connects TRBV19 to TRBJ2-7; D remains unclear. Trimming cost V 3 bases and J 3 bases, with 9 bases left between them. The CDR3 spans 13 residues. CDR1 LNHDA and CDR2 SQIVND come from the germline V gene (reference sequence). This CDR3 reads CASSIDRYYEQYF. Written as DNA, the CDR3 is TGTGCCAGTAGTATTGACCGGTACTACGAGCAGTACTTC.